The T cell receptor beta chain described here comes from a study of cytomegalovirus exposure and HLA in healthy donors. Whole-study results and caveats: An analysis that came later showed most CMV-associated TCR beta chains appearing HLA-restricted.

A multiplex PCR was run with 60 Vbeta primers and 13 Jbeta primers. Sequenced by immunoSEQ multiplex PCR; TCRdb stores in-frame clones only, minus some. The data show around 130,000 clones, about 85% seen once. This clone was seen a handful of times. What it binds is not known. CDR1 is SNHLY and CDR2 is FYNNEI in the germline V gene. J lost 5 bases, V lost 5 bases, and 7 bases had no gene match. The CDR3 covers 14 residues. This TCR derives from a woman between 25 and 40 years old in good health and CMV-seropositive. The sequenced material came from PBMCs. The chain is built from TRBV2 and TRBJ1-2; TRBD1 matches at 8 bases. In nucleotides, the CDR3 is TGTGCCAGCAGTTCCCTACAGGGGGAATATGGCTACACCTTC. Translating gives CASSSLQGEYGYTF.